The clone carrying this TCR beta chain was seen repeatedly, ten times or more. Its target is unknown. The data originate from a study of CD8 T cells in ankylosing spondylitis. This CDR3 contains 12 residues. The germline gives CDR1 DFQATT, CDR2 SNEGSKA (reference sequence). Trimming took off 6 bases at V and 3 bases at J, with 12 bases between the two ends. Scientists made TCR beta libraries using quantitative 5'-RACE with molecular barcodes. One entry per CDR3 protein results from TCRdb running MiXCR on the 5' RACE reads. The data show about 220,000 distinct CDR3 sequences, under 12% seen once. Study-wide results and caveats: A TCR beta motif of eight or nine highly homologous variants seemed to mark ankylosing spondylitis blood. Earlier literature documents some of the motif variants in reactive arthritis synovial fluid and blood. Reportedly, matched ankylosing spondylitis synovial fluid was significantly enriched for disease-linked clones.

The sequence came from a male donor with ankylosing spondylitis or in good health (not recorded which). J is TRBJ2-7 and V is TRBV20-1; no reliable D call. Material: blood, either unsorted or a sorted T cell fraction (not recorded which). The CDR3 protein is CSAATDLYEQYF. For the CDR3, the DNA is TGCAGTGCCGCGACTGACCTCTACGAGCAGTACTTC.